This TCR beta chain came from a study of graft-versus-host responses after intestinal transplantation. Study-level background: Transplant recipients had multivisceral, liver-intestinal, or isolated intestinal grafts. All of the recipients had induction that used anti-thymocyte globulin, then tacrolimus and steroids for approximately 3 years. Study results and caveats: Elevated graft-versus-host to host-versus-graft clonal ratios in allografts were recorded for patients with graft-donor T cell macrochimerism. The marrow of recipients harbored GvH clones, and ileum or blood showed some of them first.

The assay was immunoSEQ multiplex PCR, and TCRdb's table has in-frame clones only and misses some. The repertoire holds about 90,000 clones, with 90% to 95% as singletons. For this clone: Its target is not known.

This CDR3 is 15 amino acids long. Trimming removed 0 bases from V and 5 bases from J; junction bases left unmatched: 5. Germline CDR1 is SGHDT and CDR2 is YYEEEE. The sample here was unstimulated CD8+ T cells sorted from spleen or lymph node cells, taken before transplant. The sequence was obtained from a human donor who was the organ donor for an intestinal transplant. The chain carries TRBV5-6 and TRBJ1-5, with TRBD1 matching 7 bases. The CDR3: CASSLADRRDQPQHF. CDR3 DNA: TGTGCCAGCAGCTTGGCGGACAGGAGGGATCAGCCCCAGCATTTT.